One sample yielded the 11 T cell receptor beta chains listed below, sequenced in a study of immune cell composition in non-small cell lung cancer. The table came from immunoSEQ multiplex PCR; TCRdb's copy has only in-frame clones and leaves some out. The sample carries about 3,500 clones, about 80% recorded once. Normal lung was sampled as far from the tumour as possible, at least 3 cm. Sequenced material: non-adjacent lung tissue. These receptors originate from a human donor with non-small cell lung cancer.

J is TRBJ2-5 and V is TRBV4-1; no reliable D call. Germline assignment: CDR1 MGHRA and CDR2 YSYEKL. V was trimmed by 0 bases and J by 0 bases, leaving 14 bases between them. CDR3 length equals 17 residues. The CDR3 is CASSQDFLQAYQETQYF. In DNA, the CDR3 is TGCGCCAGCAGCCAAGATTTTCTGCAGGCGTACCAAGAGACCCAGTACTTC.

This chain connects TRBV30 to TRBJ1-5; D remains ambiguous. V dropped 3 bases and J dropped 2 bases, with 14 bases sitting between them. The germline V gene has CDR1 GTSNPN and CDR2 SVGIG (reference sequence). The CDR3 totals 15 residues. The CDR3 nucleotides read TGTGCCTGGAGCCCAGACACTGTTGGCAATCAGCCCCAGCATTTT. This encodes CAWSPDTVGNQPQHF.

This chain uses TRBV28 with TRBJ1-1; unclear D gene. The CDR3 is made up of 14 amino acids. CDR1 and CDR2 from the germline V gene are MDHEN and SYDVKM. V was trimmed by 4 bases and J by 7 bases, leaving 16 bases between them. CDR3 DNA: TGTGCCAGCAGTTCCCCTTGGGCACGGAATGAAGCTTTCTTT. Its translation is CASSSPWARNEAFF.

The CDR3 reads CASSLAETGVPGELFF. In nucleotides, the CDR3 is TGTGCCAGCAGCTTGGCCGAAACAGGGGTCCCCGGGGAGCTGTTTTTT. V gene TRBV5-5 combines with J gene TRBJ2-2; 7 bases are a match to TRBD1. The CDR3 consists of 16 residues. Germline loops: CDR1 SGHKS, CDR2 YYEKEE (reference sequence). Germline trimming cut 0 bases from V and 6 bases from J; bases unmatched to any gene: 8.

The gene calls are TRBV11-2 and TRBJ2-7; 7 nucleotides line up with TRBD2. Germline assignment: CDR1 SGHAT and CDR2 FQNNGV. The J segment lost 6 bases and the V segment lost 5 bases, leaving 13 bases of the junction unmatched. This CDR3 region has 15 residues. CDR3 loop: CASSRVGLDSSEQYF. The CDR3 region has the DNA TGTGCCAGCAGCCGTGTCGGACTAGACTCTTCCGAGCAGTACTTC.

This chain uses TRBV19 with TRBJ2-3; tentatively, D is TRBD1 or TRBD2 (6 bases each). The V end lost 4 bases, the J end lost 2 bases, and 16 bases lay between the germline ends. CDR3 length: 16 amino acids. In germline, CDR1 is LNHDA, CDR2 SQIVND (reference sequence). CDR3 DNA: TGTGCCAGTAGTACACCTATCGGGGGCCTCACAGATACGCAGTATTTT. Translated, it gives CASSTPIGGLTDTQYF.

By sample share, this clone is large. The chain joins TRBV30 to TRBJ1-5; unclear D gene. Germline values: CDR1 GTSNPN, CDR2 SVGIG (reference sequence). The length of the CDR3 is 15 residues. Trimming removed 0 bases at V and 7 bases at J, with 16 bases between. CDR3 sequence (DNA): TGTGCCTGGAGTGTATCCGGTTCTGAGTGGCAGCCCCAGCATTTT. Protein sequence: CAWSVSGSEWQPQHF.

The rearrangement uses TRBV6-5 and TRBJ2-3; D gene unclear. Trimming shortened V by 4 bases and J by 0 bases, and 14 bases separated the two germline ends. CDR1 MNHEY and CDR2 SVGAGI come from the germline V gene. CDR3 size: 16 residues. CDR3 amino acids: CASSFRRQSSTDTQYF. The DNA for the CDR3 is TGTGCCAGCAGTTTCCGTCGACAAAGTAGCACAGATACGCAGTATTTT.

The J gene is TRBJ1-1, the V gene TRBV11-2, with D unresolved. Germline V gene data show CDR1 as SGHAT and CDR2 as FQNNGV. Trimming removed 2 bases at V and 1 base at J, with 8 bases between. This CDR3 comprises 14 residues. Written as DNA, the CDR3 is TGTGCCAGCAGCTTATCAGGAGGGAACACTGAAGCTTTCTTT. Protein product: CASSLSGGNTEAFF.

The chain employs TRBV6-6 and TRBJ2-7, with 9 bases aligning to TRBD2. The germline V gene encodes CDR1 MNHNY and CDR2 SVGAGI (reference sequence). The V gene end was trimmed by 7 bases and the J gene end by 4 bases; junction bases not matched to a gene: 2. This CDR3 is built from 12 residues. CDR3 sequence reads: CASKAGGYEQYF. Written as DNA, the CDR3 is TGTGCCAGCAAAGCGGGAGGATACGAGCAGTACTTC.

The V call is TRBV4-2, the J call TRBJ1-2; D is ambiguous. The CDR3 contains 14 residues. The V and J ends lost 4 bases and 7 bases respectively, with 16 bases between them. CDR1 and CDR2 from the germline V gene are LGHNA and YNFKEQ. Written as DNA, the CDR3 is TGTGCCAGCAGCCCGAATGAGATCAGTGGTGGCTACACCTTC. Translated: CASSPNEISGGYTF.